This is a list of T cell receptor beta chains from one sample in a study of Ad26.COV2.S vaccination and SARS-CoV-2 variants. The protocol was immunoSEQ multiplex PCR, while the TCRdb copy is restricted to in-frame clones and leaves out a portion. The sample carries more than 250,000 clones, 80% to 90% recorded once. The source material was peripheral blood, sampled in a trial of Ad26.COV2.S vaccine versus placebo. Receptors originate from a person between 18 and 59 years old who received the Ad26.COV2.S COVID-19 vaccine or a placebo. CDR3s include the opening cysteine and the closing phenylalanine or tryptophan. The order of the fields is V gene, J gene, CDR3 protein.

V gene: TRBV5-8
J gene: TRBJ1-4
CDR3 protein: CASSFRGITNEKLFF

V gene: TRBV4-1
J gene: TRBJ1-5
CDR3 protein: CASSQVRSNQPQHF

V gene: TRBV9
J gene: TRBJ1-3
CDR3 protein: CASSSQGYSGNTIYF

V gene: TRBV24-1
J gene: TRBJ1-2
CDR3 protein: CATSEAGTKYGYTF

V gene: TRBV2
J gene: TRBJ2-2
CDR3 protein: CASSDQGTGELFF

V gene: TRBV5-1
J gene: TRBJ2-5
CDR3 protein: CASSLEGLQETQYF

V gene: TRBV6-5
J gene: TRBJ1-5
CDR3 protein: CASSSLAQQPQHF

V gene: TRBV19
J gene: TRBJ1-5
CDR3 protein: CASRKGPPNSNQPQHF

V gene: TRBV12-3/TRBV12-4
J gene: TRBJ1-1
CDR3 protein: CASSFSWETEAFF

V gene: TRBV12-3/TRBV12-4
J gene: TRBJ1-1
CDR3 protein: CASTNEGTEAFF

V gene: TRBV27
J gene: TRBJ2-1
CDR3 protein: CASSLAGPYNEQFF

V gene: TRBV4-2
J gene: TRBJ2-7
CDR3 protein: CASSQGFLREDPYEQYF

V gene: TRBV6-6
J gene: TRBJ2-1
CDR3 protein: CASSYSGIFGHNEQFF

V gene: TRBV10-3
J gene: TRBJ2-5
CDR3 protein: CAISEPQGAVGEETQYF